This is a list of T cell receptor beta chains from one sample in a study of T cell responses to AZD1222 COVID-19 vaccine. The assay was immunoSEQ multiplex PCR, and TCRdb's table has in-frame clones only and misses some. Here the sample spans 120,000 or so clones, around 86% being singletons. Sequencing used peripheral blood, obtained 28 days after the second AZD1222 dose. These receptors all come from an adult who received the AZD1222 COVID-19 vaccine. Each CDR3 is given with its conserved first and last residue. The D gene is left open where the match is weak. Rows may omit the clone size; those that give it use once, few, many or a size class.

D gene	V gene	clone size	J gene	CDR3 protein	CDR3 DNA
TRBD1	TRBV4-2	NA	TRBJ1-1	CASSQLGTTGEADTEAFF	TGTGCCAGCAGCCAACTCGGTACTACAGGGGAGGCGGACACTGAAGCTTTCTTT
TRBD1	TRBV12-3/TRBV12-4	NA	TRBJ2-5	CASSRDRKETQYF	TGTGCCAGCAGCCGGGACAGAAAAGAGACCCAGTACTTC
TRBD2	TRBV5-4	once	TRBJ2-3	CASSRSGGPWDTQYF	TGTGCCAGCAGCCGCTCGGGGGGGCCTTGGGATACGCAGTATTTT
TRBD1	TRBV28	NA	TRBJ2-7	CASSSPGQGTNEQYF	TGTGCCAGCAGTTCTCCGGGACAGGGGACGAACGAGCAGTACTTC
TRBD1	TRBV6-5	NA	TRBJ2-2	CASSLGGAGTGELFF	TGTGCCAGCAGCCTAGGGGGCGCGGGCACCGGGGAGCTGTTTTTT
NA	TRBV11-3	NA	TRBJ1-2	CASSRGRDGYTF	TGTGCCAGCAGTCGGGGGCGGGATGGCTACACCTTC
NA	TRBV10-2	few	TRBJ2-7	CASGGGHGRDEQYF	TGCGCCAGCGGTGGTGGGCATGGTAGAGACGAGCAGTACTTC
TRBD1	TRBV30	NA	TRBJ2-7	CAWSVSGGGYEQYF	TGTGCCTGGAGTGTTTCAGGGGGTGGTTACGAGCAGTACTTC
NA	TRBV27	NA	TRBJ1-1	CASSPGQTWTEAFF	TGTGCCAGCAGTCCAGGACAGACCTGGACTGAAGCTTTCTTT
TRBD1	TRBV18	NA	TRBJ1-5	CASSPSQGTGQVPQHF	TGTGCCAGCTCACCATCACAGGGGACAGGCCAAGTGCCCCAGCATTTT
NA	TRBV2	NA	TRBJ2-5	CASSPQKETQYF	TGTGCCAGCAGCCCACAGAAAGAGACCCAGTACTTC
NA	TRBV7-2	NA	TRBJ2-7	CASSFRTSGEQYF	TGTGCCAGCAGCTTCAGGACCTCTGGGGAGCAGTACTTC
NA	TRBV28	NA	TRBJ1-1	CASSGPGTDTEAFF	TGTGCCAGCAGTGGCCCGGGTACGGACACTGAAGCTTTCTTT
TRBD1	TRBV3-1/TRBV3-2	NA	TRBJ2-7	CASSPRRGREQYF	TGTGCCAGCAGCCCTCGAAGGGGGCGGGAGCAGTACTTC
TRBD2	TRBV28	NA	TRBJ2-2	CASSPNRVAGDLTGELFF	TGTGCCAGCAGTCCCAACCGGGTAGCGGGGGATTTAACCGGGGAGCTGTTTTTT
TRBD1	TRBV2	NA	TRBJ1-2	CASSERTGRYGYTF	TGTGCCAGCAGTGAACGGACAGGCCGATATGGCTACACCTTC
NA	TRBV7-2	NA	TRBJ1-1	CASSLWSTGSNTEAFF	TGTGCCAGCAGCTTATGGAGTACGGGGTCGAACACTGAAGCTTTCTTT
TRBD1	TRBV4-3	NA	TRBJ1-1	CASSRGQGDTEAFF	TGCGCCAGCAGCCGCGGACAGGGAGACACTGAAGCTTTCTTT
NA	TRBV19	NA	TRBJ2-1	CASSVDRDEQFF	TGTGCCAGTAGTGTGGACAGAGATGAGCAGTTCTTC
NA	TRBV28	once	TRBJ1-6	CASSLGSANSPLHF	TGTGCCAGCAGCCTGGGATCAGCTAATTCACCCCTCCACTTT
NA	TRBV5-4	NA	TRBJ1-3	CASSSTSGAGNTIYF	TGTGCCAGCAGCTCCACTTCGGGAGCTGGAAACACCATATATTTT
NA	TRBV3-1/TRBV3-2	NA	TRBJ1-1	CASSPGVPNTEAFF	TGTGCCAGCAGCCCCGGCGTCCCGAACACTGAAGCTTTCTTT
NA	TRBV5-4	NA	TRBJ2-7	CASSLEAELEQYF	TGTGCCAGCAGCTTGGAGGCGGAGCTCGAGCAGTACTTC
NA	TRBV30	NA	TRBJ1-1	CAWGRWNTEAFF	TGTGCCTGGGGCAGGTGGAACACTGAAGCTTTCTTT
NA	TRBV28	NA	TRBJ2-7	CASSSSPFRTVDEQYF	TGTGCCAGCAGTTCGTCCCCATTTCGGACAGTCGACGAGCAGTACTTC
TRBD1	TRBV5-5	few	TRBJ1-3	CASSLVMANSGTASGNTIYF	TGTGCCAGCAGCTTGGTAATGGCTAATTCGGGGACAGCCTCTGGAAACACCATATATTTT
NA	TRBV30	once	TRBJ1-4	CAWSAGTKSEKLFF	TGTGCCTGGAGCGCCGGGACAAAAAGCGAAAAACTGTTTTTT
NA	TRBV6-1	NA	TRBJ1-1	CASSENRWEAFF	TGTGCCAGCAGTGAAAATAGGTGGGAGGCTTTCTTT
NA	TRBV12-3/TRBV12-4	once	TRBJ1-1	CASSSIVGTEAFF	TGTGCCAGCAGTTCCATAGTCGGCACTGAAGCTTTCTTT
TRBD1	TRBV5-5	NA	TRBJ2-7	CASSFTGTGAYEQYF	TGTGCCAGCAGCTTTACCGGGACAGGGGCCTACGAGCAGTACTTC
TRBD1	TRBV2	NA	TRBJ2-6	CASGETGTSSGANVLTF	TGTGCCAGCGGCGAGACAGGGACGAGCTCTGGGGCCAACGTCCTGACTTTC
NA	TRBV27	NA	TRBJ1-5	CATSNRENQPQHF	TGTGCCACTAGTAACAGGGAAAATCAGCCCCAGCATTTT
TRBD1	TRBV9	NA	TRBJ1-5	CASSVGQGSNQPQHF	TGTGCCAGCAGCGTAGGACAGGGTAGCAATCAGCCCCAGCATTTT
TRBD2	TRBV18	NA	TRBJ2-3	CASSPFLAGTSDTQYF	TGTGCCAGCTCACCATTTTTAGCGGGGACCTCAGATACGCAGTATTTT
NA	TRBV2	NA	TRBJ1-1	CASSVTGIQAFF	TGTGCCAGCAGCGTAACAGGGATCCAGGCTTTCTTT
TRBD2	TRBV7-9	NA	TRBJ2-2	CASRPSGATNTGELFF	TGTGCCAGCAGACCTAGCGGGGCTACGAACACCGGGGAGCTGTTTTTT
NA	TRBV9	NA	TRBJ2-5	CASSVGQWGEGGETQYF	TGTGCCAGCAGCGTAGGTCAGTGGGGGGAAGGCGGAGAGACCCAGTACTTC
NA	TRBV2	NA	TRBJ2-6	CAKGFSGANVLTF	TGTGCCAAGGGGTTCTCTGGGGCCAACGTCCTGACTTTC
NA	TRBV29-1	NA	TRBJ1-4	CSVGDHEKLFF	TGCAGCGTTGGGGACCATGAAAAACTGTTTTTT
NA	TRBV5-1	few	TRBJ2-5	CASSLEERETQYF	TGCGCCAGCAGCTTGGAGGAGCGCGAGACCCAGTACTTC
TRBD2	TRBV4-2	NA	TRBJ2-3	CASSQEHTSGGASTDTQYF	TGTGCCAGCAGCCAAGAGCACACTAGCGGGGGGGCTAGCACAGATACGCAGTATTTT
NA	TRBV3-1/TRBV3-2	NA	TRBJ2-3	CASAQPGGITSTDTQYF	TGTGCCAGCGCCCAACCCGGGGGCATAACTAGCACAGATACGCAGTATTTT
NA	TRBV10-3	once	TRBJ2-2	CAISEQDPGELFF	TGTGCCATCAGTGAACAGGACCCCGGGGAGCTGTTTTTT
TRBD1	TRBV5-8	NA	TRBJ1-4	CASSLGQGSGKLFF	TGTGCCAGCAGCTTGGGACAGGGATCGGGGAAACTGTTTTTT
TRBD1	TRBV5-1	NA	TRBJ1-1	CASSSRTGVEAFF	TGCGCCAGCAGCTCGAGGACAGGAGTTGAAGCTTTCTTT
NA	TRBV19	NA	TRBJ2-7	CASSPLPSSEQYF	TGTGCCAGTAGCCCCCTACCCTCGAGCGAGCAGTACTTC
TRBD2	TRBV5-4	NA	TRBJ2-3	CASSLARGGATDTQYF	TGTGCCAGCAGCTTGGCTCGCGGGGGGGCCACAGATACGCAGTATTTT
NA	TRBV15	NA	TRBJ1-6	CATRRAGGSYNSPLHF	TGTGCCACCAGAAGAGCCGGGGGATCCTATAATTCACCCCTCCACTTT
NA	TRBV12-5	NA	TRBJ2-7	CASGLPGFYEQYF	TGTGCTAGTGGTTTGCCCGGGTTCTACGAGCAGTACTTC
NA	TRBV12-5	NA	TRBJ2-1	CASGLRGEQFF	TGTGCTAGTGGTTTGAGGGGTGAGCAGTTCTTC